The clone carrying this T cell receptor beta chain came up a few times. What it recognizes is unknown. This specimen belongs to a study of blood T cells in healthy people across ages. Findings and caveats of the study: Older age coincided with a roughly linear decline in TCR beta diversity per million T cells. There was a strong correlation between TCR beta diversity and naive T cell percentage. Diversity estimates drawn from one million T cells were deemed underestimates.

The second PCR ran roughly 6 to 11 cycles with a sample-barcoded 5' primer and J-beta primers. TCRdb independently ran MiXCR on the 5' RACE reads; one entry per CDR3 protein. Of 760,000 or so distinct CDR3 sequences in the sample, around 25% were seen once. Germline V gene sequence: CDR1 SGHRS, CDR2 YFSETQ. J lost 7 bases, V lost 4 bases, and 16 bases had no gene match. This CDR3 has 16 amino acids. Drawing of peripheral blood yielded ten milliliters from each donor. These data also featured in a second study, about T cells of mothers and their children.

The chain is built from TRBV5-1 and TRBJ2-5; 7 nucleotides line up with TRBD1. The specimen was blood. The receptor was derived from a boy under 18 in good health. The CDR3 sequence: CASSVRQGVQATTQYF. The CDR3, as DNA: TGCGCCAGCAGCGTCCGCCAGGGGGTCCAGGCCACGACCCAGTACTTC.